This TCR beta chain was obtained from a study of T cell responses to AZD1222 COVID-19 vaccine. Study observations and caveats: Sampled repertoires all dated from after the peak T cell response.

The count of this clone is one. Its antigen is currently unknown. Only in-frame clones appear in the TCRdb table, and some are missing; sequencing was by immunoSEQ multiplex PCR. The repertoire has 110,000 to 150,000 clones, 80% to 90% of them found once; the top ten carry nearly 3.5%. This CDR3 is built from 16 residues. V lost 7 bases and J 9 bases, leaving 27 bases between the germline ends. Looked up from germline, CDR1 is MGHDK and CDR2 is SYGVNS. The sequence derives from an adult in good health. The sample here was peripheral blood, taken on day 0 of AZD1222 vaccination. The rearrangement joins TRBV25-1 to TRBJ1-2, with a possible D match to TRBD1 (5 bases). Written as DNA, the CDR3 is TGTGCCAGCACCGGGAGGGGATTTGGGGAAGAGGTTAGCTACACCTTC. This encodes CASTGRGFGEEVSYTF.